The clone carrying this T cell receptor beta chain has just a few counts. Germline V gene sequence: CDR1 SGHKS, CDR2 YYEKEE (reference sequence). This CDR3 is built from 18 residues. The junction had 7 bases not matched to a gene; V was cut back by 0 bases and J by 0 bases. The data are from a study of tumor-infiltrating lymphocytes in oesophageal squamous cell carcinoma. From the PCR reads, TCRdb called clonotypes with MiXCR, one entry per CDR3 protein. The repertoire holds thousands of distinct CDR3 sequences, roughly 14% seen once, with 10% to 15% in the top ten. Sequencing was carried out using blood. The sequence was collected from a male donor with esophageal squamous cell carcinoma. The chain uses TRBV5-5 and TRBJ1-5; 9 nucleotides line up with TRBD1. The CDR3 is CASSLGMGTGISNQPQHF. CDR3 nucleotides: TGTGCCAGCAGCTTGGGGATGGGGACAGGGATTAGCAATCAGCCCCAGCATTTT.